The source of this T cell receptor beta chain is a study of CD8+CD57+ T cells in acquired aplastic anemia. Study at large: The sorted CD4+ and CD8+ cells yielded an average approximately 3 ug of DNA. Study-level results: CD8+ Simpson's diversity showed no significant patient-control difference.

The study profiled TCR beta VDJ and CDR3 using genomic DNA as template. TCRdb reanalysed the reads using MiXCR and keeps one entry per CDR3 protein. The sample lists about 190,000 distinct CDR3 sequences, more than 45% occurring once. Patients picked for sequencing had shown CD8+CD57+ cell expansion detected by flow cytometry. Every patient had severe acquired aplastic anemia. On this clonotype itself: Its cognate antigen is unknown.

The V end was cut by 9 bases, the J end by 0 bases, with 8 bases between. Germline-derived CDR1 and CDR2 are SGHVS and FNYEAQ. The CDR3 runs 12 residues. The origin of this receptor is a human donor with aplastic anemia. Sequences were obtained from sorted CD4+, CD8+, or CD8+CD57+ T cells (not recorded which) from PBMCs. This chain joins TRBV7-6 and TRBJ2-5; no definite D call. This CDR3 is CASSIHQETQYF. The CDR3 region has the DNA TGTGCCAGTAGTATTCACCAAGAGACCCAGTACTTC.